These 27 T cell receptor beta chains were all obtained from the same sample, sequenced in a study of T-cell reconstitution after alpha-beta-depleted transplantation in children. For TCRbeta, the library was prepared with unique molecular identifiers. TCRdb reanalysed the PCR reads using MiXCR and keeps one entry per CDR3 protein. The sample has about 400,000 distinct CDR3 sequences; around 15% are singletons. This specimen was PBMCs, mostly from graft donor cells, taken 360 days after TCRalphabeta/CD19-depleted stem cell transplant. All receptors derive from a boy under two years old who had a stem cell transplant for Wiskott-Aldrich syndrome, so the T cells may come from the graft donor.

DNA for the CDR3: TGTGCCAGCAGCTTAGAGGCTAGCGCCTACAATGAGCAGTTCTTC. It is translated as CASSLEASAYNEQFF. This chain joins TRBV7-6 and TRBJ2-1, with D possibly matching TRBD2 (6 bases). Germline values: CDR1 SGHVS, CDR2 FNYEAQ. This CDR3 has 15 residues. V was cut by 1 base and J by 2 bases, with 9 bases left in between.

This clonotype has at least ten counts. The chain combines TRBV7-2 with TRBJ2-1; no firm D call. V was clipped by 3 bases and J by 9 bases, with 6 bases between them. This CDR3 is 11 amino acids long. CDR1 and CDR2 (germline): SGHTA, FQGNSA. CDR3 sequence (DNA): TGTGCCAGCAGCTTTATCAGTGAGCAGTTCTTC. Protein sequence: CASSFISEQFF.

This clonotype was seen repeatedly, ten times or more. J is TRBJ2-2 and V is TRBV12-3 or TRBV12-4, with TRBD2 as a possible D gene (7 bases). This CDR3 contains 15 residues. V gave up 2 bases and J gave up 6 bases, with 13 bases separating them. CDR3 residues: CASSLRTGRAGELFF. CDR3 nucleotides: TGTGCCAGCAGTTTACGTACAGGGAGGGCCGGGGAGCTGTTTTTT.

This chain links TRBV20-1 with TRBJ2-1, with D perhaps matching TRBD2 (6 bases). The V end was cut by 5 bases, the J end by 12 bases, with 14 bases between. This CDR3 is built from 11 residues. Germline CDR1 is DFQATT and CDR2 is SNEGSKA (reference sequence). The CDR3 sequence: CSAGGRKGQFF. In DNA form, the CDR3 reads TGCAGTGCTGGGGGGAGAAAGGGGCAGTTCTTC.

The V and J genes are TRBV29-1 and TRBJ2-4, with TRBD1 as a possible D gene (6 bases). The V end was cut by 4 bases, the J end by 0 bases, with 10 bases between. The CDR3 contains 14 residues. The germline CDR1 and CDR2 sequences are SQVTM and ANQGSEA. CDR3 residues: CSVGDTIAKNIQYF. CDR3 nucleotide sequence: TGCAGCGTTGGGGACACAATAGCCAAAAACATTCAGTACTTC. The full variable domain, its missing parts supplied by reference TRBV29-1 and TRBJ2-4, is SAVISQKPSRDICQRGTSLTIQCQVDSQVTMMFWYRQQPGQSLTLIATANQGSEATYESGFVIDKFPISRPNLTFSTLTVSNMSPEDSSIYLCSVGDTIAKNIQYFGAGTRLSVL.

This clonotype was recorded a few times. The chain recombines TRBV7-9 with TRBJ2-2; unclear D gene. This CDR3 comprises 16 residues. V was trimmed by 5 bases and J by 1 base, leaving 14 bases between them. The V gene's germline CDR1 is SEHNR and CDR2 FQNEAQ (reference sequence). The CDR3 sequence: CASSLRAALNTGELFF. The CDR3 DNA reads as TGTGCCAGCAGCCTACGGGCAGCCTTGAACACCGGGGAGCTGTTTTTT.

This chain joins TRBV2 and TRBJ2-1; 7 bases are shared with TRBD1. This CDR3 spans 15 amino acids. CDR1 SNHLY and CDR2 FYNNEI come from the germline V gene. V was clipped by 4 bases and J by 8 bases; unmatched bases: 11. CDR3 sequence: CASSVIRQGIDEQFF. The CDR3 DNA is TGTGCCAGCAGTGTCATAAGACAGGGTATTGATGAGCAGTTCTTC.

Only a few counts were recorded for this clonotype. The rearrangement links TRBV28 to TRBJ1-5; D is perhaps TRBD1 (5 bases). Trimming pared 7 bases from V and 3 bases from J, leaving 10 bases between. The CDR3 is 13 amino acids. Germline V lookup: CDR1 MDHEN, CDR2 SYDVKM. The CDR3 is CASITGTNQPQHF. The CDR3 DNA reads TGTGCCAGCATCACAGGTACCAATCAGCCCCAGCATTTT.

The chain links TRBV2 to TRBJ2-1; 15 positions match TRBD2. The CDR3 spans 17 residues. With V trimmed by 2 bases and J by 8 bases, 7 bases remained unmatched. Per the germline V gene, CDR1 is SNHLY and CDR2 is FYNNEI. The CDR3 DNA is TGTGCCAGCAGTGAATCGGCGGGACTAGCGGGGGGAGATGAGCAGTTCTTC. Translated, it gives CASSESAGLAGGDEQFF.

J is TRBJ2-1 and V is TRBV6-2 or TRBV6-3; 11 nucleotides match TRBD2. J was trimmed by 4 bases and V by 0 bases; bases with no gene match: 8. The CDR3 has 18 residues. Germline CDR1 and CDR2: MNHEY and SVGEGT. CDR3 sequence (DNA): TGTGCCAGCAGTTACTCGATCCTTGGGACTAGCGGTTACAATGAGCAGTTCTTC. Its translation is CASSYSILGTSGYNEQFF.

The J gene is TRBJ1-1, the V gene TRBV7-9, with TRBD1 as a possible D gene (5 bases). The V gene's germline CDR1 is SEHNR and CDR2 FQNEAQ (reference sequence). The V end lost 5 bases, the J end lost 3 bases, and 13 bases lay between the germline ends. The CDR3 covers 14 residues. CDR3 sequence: CASSAEGTDTEAFF. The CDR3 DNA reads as TGTGCCAGCAGCGCAGAGGGGACGGACACTGAAGCTTTCTTT. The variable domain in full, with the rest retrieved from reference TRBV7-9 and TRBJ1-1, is DTGVSQNPRHKITKRGQNVTFRCDPISEHNRLYWYRQTLGQGPEFLTYFQNEAQLEKSRLLSDRFSAERPKGSFSTLEIQRTEQGDSAMYLCASSAEGTDTEAFFGQGTRLTVV.

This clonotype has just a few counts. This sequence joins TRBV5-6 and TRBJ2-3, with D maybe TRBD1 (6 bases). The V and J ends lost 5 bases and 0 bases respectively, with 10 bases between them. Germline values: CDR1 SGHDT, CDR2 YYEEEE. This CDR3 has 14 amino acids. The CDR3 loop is CASRLRGSTDTQYF. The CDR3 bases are TGTGCCAGCAGGTTGAGGGGGAGCACAGATACGCAGTATTTT.

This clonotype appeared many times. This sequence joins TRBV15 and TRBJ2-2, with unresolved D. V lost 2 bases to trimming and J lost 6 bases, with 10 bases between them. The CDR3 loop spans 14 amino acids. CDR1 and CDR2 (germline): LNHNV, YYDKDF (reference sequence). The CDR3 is CATSRRAPPGELFF. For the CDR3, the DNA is TGTGCCACCAGCAGAAGGGCCCCTCCCGGGGAGCTGTTTTTT.

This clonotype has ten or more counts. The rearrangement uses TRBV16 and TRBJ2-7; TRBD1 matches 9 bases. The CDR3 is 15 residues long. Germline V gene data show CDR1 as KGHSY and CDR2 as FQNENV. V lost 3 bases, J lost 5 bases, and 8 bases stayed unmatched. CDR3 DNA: TGTGCCAGCAGCCATATTACAGGGGGCTTCGACGAGCAGTACTTC. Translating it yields CASSHITGGFDEQYF.

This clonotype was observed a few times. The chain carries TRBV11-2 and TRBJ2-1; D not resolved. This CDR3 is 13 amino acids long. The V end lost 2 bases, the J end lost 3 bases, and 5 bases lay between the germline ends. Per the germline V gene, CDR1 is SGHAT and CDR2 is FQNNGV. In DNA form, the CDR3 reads TGTGCCAGCAGCTTAAGTTTCTACAATGAGCAGTTCTTC. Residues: CASSLSFYNEQFF.

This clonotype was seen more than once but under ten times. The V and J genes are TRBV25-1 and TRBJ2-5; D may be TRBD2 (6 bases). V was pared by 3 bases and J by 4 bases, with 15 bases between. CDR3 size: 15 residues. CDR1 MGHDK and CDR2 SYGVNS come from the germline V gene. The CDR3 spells CASSDWRGLVETQYF. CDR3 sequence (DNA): TGTGCCAGCAGTGACTGGCGGGGTCTGGTAGAGACCCAGTACTTC.

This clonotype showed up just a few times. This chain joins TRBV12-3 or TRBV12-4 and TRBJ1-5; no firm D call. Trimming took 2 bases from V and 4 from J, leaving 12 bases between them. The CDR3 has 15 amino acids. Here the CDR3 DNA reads TGTGCCAGCAGTTTAAAAGGGAACTTTAATCAGCCCCAGCATTTT. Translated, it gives CASSLKGNFNQPQHF.

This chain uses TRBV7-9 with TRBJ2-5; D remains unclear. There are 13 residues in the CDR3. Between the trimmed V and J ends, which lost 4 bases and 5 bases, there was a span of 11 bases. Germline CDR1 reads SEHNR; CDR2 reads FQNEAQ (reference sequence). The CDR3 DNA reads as TGTGCCAGCAGCTCGACATTTCAGGAGACCCAGTACTTC. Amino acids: CASSSTFQETQYF.

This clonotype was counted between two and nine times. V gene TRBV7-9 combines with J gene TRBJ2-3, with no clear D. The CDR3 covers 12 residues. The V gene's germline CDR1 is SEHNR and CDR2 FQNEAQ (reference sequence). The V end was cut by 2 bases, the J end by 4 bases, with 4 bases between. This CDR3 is CASSLKPDTQYF. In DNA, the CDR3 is TGTGCCAGCAGCTTAAAGCCAGATACGCAGTATTTT.

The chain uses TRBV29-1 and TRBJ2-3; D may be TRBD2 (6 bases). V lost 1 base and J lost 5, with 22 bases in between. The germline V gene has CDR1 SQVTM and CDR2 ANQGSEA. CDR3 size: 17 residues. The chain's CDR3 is CSVEGGGSGPRGDTQYF. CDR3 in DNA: TGCAGCGTTGAAGGGGGTGGTAGCGGCCCGAGGGGAGATACGCAGTATTTT.

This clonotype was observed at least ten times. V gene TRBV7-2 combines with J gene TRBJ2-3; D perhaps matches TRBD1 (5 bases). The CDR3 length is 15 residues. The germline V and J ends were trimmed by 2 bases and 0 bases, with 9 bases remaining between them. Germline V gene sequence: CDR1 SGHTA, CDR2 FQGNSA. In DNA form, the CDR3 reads TGTGCCAGCAGCTTACAGGGTACTAGCACAGATACGCAGTATTTT. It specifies CASSLQGTSTDTQYF.

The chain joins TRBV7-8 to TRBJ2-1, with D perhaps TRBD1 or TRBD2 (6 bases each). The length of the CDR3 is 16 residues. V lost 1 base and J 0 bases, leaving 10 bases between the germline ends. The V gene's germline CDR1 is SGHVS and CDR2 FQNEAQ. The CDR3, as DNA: TGTGCCAGCAGCTTAGGGGGGCGGGACTCCTACAATGAGCAGTTCTTC. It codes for CASSLGGRDSYNEQFF.

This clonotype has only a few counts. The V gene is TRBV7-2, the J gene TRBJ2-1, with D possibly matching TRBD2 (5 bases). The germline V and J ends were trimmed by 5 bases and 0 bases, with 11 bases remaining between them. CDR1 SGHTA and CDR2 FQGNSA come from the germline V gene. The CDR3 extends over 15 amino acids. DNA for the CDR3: TGTGCCAGCAGCCGAAGCGGAAACTCCTACAATGAGCAGTTCTTC. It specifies CASSRSGNSYNEQFF.

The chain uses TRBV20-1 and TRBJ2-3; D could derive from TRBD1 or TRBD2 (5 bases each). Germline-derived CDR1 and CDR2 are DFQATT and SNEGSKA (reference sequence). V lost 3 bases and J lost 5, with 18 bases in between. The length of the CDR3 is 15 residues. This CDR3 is CSARFRGLKGDTQYF. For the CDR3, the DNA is TGCAGTGCTAGGTTCCGGGGCCTTAAGGGAGATACGCAGTATTTT.

CDR3 region: CSAADRGRNTGELFF. The CDR3 region has the DNA TGCAGTGCCGCGGACAGGGGCCGGAACACCGGGGAGCTGTTTTTT. The chain carries TRBV20-1 and TRBJ2-2; 9 nucleotides agree with TRBD1. From germline, CDR1 is DFQATT and CDR2 SNEGSKA (reference sequence). With 6 bases clipped from V and 1 base from J, the junction kept 6 bases outside the gene matches. This CDR3 region has 15 residues.

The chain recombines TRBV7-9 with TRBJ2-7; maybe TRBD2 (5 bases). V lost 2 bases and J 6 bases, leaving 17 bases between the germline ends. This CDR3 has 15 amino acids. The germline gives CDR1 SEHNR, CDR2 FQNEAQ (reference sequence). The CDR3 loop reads CASSLLRALGAEQYF. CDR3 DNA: TGTGCCAGCAGCTTACTGCGGGCCTTGGGCGCCGAGCAGTACTTC. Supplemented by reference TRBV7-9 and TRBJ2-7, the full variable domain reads DTGVSQNPRHKITKRGQNVTFRCDPISEHNRLYWYRQTLGQGPEFLTYFQNEAQLEKSRLLSDRFSAERPKGSFSTLEIQRTEQGDSAMYLCASSLLRALGAEQYFGPGTRLTVT.

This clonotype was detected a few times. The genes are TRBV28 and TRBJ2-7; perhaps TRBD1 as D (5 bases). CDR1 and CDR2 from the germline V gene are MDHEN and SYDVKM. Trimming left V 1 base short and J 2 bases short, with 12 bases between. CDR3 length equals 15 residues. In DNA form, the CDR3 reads TGTGCCAGCAGTTTATACGGCAGGGAAGCCTACGAGCAGTACTTC. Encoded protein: CASSLYGREAYEQYF.